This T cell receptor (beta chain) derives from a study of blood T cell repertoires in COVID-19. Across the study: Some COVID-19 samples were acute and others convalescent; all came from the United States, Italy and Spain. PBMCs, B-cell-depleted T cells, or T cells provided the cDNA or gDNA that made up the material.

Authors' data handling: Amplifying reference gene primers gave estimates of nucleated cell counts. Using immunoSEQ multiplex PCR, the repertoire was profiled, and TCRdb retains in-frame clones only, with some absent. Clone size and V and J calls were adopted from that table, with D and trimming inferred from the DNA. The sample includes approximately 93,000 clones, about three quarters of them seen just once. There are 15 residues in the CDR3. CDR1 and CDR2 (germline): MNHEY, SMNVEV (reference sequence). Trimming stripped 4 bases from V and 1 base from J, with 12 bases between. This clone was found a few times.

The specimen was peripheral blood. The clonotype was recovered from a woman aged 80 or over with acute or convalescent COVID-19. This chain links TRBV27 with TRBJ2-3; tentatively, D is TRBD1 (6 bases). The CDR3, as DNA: TGTGCCAGCAGTTACAGGGACCCTCGCACAGATACGCAGTATTTT. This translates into CASSYRDPRTDTQYF.